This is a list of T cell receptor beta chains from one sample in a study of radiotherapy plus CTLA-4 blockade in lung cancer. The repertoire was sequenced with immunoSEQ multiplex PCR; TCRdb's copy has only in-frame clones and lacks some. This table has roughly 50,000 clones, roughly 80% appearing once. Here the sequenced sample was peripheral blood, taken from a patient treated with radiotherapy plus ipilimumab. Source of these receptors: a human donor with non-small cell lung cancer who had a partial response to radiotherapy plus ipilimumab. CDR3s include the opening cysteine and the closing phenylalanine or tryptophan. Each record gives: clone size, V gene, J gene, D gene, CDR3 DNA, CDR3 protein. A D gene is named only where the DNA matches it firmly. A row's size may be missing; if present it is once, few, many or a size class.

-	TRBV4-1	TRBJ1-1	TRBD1	TGCGCCAGCAGCCAAGAACAGAGGGGGCGAACTGAAGCTTTCTTT	CASSQEQRGRTEAFF
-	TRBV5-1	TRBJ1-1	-	TGCGCCAGCAGCTCAACGGGGACACCGAACACTGAAGCTTTCTTT	CASSSTGTPNTEAFF
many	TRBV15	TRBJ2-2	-	TGTGCCACCAGCAGAGGTCTCACCGGGGAGCTGTTTTTT	CATSRGLTGELFF
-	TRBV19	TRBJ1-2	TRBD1	TGTGCCAGTAGATTTTTACAGGGGGCTAAAAATGGCTACACCTTC	CASRFLQGAKNGYTF
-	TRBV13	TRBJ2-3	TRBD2	TGTGCCAGCAGCTCTTCGGGCGGGGGGGCATATACGCAGTATTTT	CASSSSGGGAYTQYF
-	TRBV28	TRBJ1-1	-	TGTGCCAGCAGTCCGTTGAACACTGAAGCTTTCTTT	CASSPLNTEAFF
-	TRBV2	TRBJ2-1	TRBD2	TGTGCCAGCAGCGGGACTAGCGGGCCCTACAATGAGCAGTTCTTC	CASSGTSGPYNEQFF
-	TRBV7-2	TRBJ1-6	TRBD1	TGTGCCAGCAGCTCGCGGACAGGGGCTAATTCACCCCTCCACTTT	CASSSRTGANSPLHF
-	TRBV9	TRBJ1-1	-	TGTGCCAGCAGCGTAGTTGCGGGGGTGAACACTGAAGCTTTCTTT	CASSVVAGVNTEAFF
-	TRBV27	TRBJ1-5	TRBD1	TGTGCCGACCCCGGGACAGGAAATCAGCCCCAGCATTTT	CADPGTGNQPQHF
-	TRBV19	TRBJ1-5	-	TGTGCCAGTAACCCAGTAGGGAGTAGGCAGCCCCAGCATTTT	CASNPVGSRQPQHF
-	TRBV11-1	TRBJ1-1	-	TGTGCCAGCAGCTTCGCCAGGGCGGCCACTGAAGCTTTCTTT	CASSFARAATEAFF
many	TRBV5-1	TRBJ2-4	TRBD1	TGCGCCAGCAGCTTGACAGGGGGAAACATTCAGTACTTC	CASSLTGGNIQYF
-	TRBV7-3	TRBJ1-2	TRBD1	TGTGCCAGCAGCTTAACTCCACAGGGGTCCGTTAGTGGCTACACCTTC	CASSLTPQGSVSGYTF
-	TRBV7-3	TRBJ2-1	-	TGTGCCAGCAGTCCCCGACCCGGGAGCTCCTACAATGAGCAGTTCTTC	CASSPRPGSSYNEQFF
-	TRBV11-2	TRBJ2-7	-	TGTGCCAGCAGCTTCGGGACACCACACTACGAGCAGTACTTC	CASSFGTPHYEQYF
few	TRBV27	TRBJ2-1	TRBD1	TGTGCCAGCAGTTTGGACAGGGGGCCCAATGAGCAGTTCTTC	CASSLDRGPNEQFF
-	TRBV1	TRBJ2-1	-	TGCACCAGCAGCACAGGGGGGGGGAGTGATGAGCAGTTCTTC	CTSSTGGGSDEQFF
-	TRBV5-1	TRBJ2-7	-	TGCGCCAGCACCCATACAGGGTCCGCCTACGAGCAGTACTTC	CASTHTGSAYEQYF
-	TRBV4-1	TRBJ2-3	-	TGCGCCAGCAGCCTAGGGTACGGGGACACAGATACGCAGTATTTT	CASSLGYGDTDTQYF
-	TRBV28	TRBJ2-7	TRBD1	TGTGCCAGCAGGGGACAGTCCCTCGCCTACGAGCAGTACTTC	CASRGQSLAYEQYF
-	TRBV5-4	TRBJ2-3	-	TGTGCCAGCAGCTTCACAGTGGGTACGGTGAATACGCAGTATTTT	CASSFTVGTVNTQYF
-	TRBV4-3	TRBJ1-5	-	TGCGCCAGCAGCCAAGACAGGGGAGCAAGCAATCAGCCCCAGCATTTT	CASSQDRGASNQPQHF
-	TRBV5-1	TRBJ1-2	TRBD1	TGCGCCAGCAGCATGAACATAGATTGGACAGGGAACTATGGCTACACCTTC	CASSMNIDWTGNYGYTF
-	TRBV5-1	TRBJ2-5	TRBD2	TGCGCCAGCAGCCTGGTCCGGGGGGACACCCAGTACTTC	CASSLVRGDTQYF
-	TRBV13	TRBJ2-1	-	TGTGCCAGCACCCCAGGGTGGGTGAAGAACAATGAGCAGTTCTTC	CASTPGWVKNNEQFF
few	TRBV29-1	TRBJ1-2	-	TGCAGCGTTGCCAGGGACTATGGCTACACCTTC	CSVARDYGYTF
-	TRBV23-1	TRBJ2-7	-	TGCGCCAACCGGAACCCCTACGGGGGTGGCGAGCAGTACTTC	CANRNPYGGGEQYF
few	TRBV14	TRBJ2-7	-	TGTGCCAGCAGCCGAGACCGGGTGAACTACGAGCAGTACTTC	CASSRDRVNYEQYF
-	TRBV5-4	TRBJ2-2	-	TGTGCCAGCAGCTTCGATAGAACGAACACCGGGGAGCTGTTTTTT	CASSFDRTNTGELFF
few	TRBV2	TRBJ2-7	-	TGTGCCAGCAGCGCGCTCTACGAGCAGTACTTC	CASSALYEQYF
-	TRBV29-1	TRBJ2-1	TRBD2	TGCAGCGTTGAAGTAATGGCCGCGGGGGTCGGGTACAATGAGCAGTTCTTC	CSVEVMAAGVGYNEQFF